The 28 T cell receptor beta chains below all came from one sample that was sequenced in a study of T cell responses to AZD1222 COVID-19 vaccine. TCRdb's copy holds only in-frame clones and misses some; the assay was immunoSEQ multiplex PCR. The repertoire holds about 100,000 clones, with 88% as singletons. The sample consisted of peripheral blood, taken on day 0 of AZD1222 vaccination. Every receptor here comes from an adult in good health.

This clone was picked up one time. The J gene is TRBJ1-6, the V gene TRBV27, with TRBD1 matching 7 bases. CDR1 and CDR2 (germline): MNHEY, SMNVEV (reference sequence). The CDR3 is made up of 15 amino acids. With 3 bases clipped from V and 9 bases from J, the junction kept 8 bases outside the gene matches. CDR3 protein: CASSFSGQKGSPLHF. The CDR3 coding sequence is TGTGCCAGCAGTTTCTCGGGACAGAAGGGTTCACCCCTCCACTTT.

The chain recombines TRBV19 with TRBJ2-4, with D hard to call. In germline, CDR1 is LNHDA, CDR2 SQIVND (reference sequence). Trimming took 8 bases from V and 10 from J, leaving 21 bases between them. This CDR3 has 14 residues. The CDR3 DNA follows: TGTGCCAGTGGTCCCTTGGGCACATCGGCGATTCAGTACTTC. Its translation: CASGPLGTSAIQYF.

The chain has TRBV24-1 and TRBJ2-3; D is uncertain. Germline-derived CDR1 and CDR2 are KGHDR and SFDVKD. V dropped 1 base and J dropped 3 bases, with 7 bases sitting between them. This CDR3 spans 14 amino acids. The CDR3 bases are TGTGCCACCAGTGATTTCTGGCAAACAGATACGCAGTATTTT. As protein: CATSDFWQTDTQYF.

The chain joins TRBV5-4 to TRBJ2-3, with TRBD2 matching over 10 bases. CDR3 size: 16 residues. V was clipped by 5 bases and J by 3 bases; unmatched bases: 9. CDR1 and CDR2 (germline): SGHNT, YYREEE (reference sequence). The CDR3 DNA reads TGTGCCAGCAGTCGTCCAGCGGGAGGGAGTACAGATACGCAGTATTTT. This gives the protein CASSRPAGGSTDTQYF.

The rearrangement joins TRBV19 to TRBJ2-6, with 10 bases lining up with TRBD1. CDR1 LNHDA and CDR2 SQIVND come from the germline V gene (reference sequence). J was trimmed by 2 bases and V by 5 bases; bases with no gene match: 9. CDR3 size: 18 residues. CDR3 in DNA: TGTGCCAGTAGTCCCCCGGACAGGGGGGGACCTGGGGCCAACGTCCTGACTTTC. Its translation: CASSPPDRGGPGANVLTF.

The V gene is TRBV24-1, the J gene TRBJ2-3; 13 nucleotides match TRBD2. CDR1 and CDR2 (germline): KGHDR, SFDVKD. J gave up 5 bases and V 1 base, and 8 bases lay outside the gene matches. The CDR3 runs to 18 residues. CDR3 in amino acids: CATSDLASGLAGEDTQYF. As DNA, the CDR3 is TGTGCCACCAGTGATTTAGCGAGCGGACTAGCGGGAGAAGATACGCAGTATTTT.

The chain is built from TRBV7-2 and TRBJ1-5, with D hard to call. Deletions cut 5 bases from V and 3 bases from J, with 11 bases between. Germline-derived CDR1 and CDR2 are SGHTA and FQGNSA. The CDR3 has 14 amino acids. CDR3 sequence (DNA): TGTGCCAGCAGCCCAGCCCGGTACAATCAGCCCCAGCATTTT. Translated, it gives CASSPARYNQPQHF.

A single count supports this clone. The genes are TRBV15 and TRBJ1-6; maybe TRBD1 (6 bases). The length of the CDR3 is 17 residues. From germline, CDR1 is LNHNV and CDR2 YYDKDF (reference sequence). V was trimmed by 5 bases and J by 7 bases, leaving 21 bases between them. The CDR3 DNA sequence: TGTGCCACCAGCGGTGACAGGCTCGCTGGGAGGAATTCACCCCTCCACTTT. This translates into CATSGDRLAGRNSPLHF.

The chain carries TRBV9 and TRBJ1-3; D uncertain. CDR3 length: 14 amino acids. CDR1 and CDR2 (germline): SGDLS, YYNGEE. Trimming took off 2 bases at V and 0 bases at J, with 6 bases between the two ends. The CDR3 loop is CASSVPSSGNTIYF. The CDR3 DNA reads TGTGCCAGCAGCGTGCCCAGCTCTGGAAACACCATATATTTT.

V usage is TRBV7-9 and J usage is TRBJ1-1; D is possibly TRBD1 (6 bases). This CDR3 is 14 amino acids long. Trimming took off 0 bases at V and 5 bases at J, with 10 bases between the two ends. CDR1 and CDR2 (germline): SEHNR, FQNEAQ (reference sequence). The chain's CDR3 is CASSLATGSTEAFF. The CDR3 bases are TGTGCCAGCAGCTTAGCGACAGGTAGTACTGAAGCTTTCTTT.

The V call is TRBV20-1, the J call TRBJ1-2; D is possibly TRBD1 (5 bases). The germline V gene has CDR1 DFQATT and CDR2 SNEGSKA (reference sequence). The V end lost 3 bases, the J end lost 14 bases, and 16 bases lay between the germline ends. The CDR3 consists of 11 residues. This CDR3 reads CSARDLQGRTF. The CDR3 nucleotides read TGCAGTGCTAGGGACCTTCAGGGACGGACCTTC.

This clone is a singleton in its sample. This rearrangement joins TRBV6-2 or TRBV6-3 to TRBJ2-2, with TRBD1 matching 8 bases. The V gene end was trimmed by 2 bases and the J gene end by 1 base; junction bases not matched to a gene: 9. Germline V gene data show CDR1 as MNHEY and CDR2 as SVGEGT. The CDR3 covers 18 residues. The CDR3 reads CASSYPRGQGLNTGELFF. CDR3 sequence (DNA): TGTGCCAGCAGTTACCCCAGGGGGCAGGGACTGAACACCGGGGAGCTGTTTTTT.

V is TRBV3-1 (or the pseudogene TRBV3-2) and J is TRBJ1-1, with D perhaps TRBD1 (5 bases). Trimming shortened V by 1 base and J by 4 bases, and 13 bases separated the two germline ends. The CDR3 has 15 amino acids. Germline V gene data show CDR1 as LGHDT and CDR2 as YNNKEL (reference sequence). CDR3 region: CASSQGPTGPTEAFF. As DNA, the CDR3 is TGTGCCAGCAGCCAAGGCCCCACAGGTCCCACTGAAGCTTTCTTT.

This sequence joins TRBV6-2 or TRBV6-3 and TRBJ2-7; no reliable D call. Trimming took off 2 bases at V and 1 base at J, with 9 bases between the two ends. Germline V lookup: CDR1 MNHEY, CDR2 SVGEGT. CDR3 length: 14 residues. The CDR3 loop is CASSYGRSSYEQYF. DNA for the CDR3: TGTGCCAGCAGTTACGGTCGCAGTTCCTACGAGCAGTACTTC.

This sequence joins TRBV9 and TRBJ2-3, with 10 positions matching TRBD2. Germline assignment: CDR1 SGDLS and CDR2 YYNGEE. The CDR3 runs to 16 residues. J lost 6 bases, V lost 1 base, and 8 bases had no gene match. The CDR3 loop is CASSVSSGRAWDTQYF. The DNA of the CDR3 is TGTGCCAGCAGCGTATCCAGCGGGAGGGCCTGGGATACGCAGTATTTT.

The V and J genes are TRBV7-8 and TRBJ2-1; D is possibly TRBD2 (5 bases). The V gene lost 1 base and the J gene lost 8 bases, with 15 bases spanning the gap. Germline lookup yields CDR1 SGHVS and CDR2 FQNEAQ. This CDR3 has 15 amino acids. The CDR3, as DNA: TGTGCCAGCAGCTTAGGATATGGGAGTCTGGATGAGCAGTTCTTC. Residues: CASSLGYGSLDEQFF.

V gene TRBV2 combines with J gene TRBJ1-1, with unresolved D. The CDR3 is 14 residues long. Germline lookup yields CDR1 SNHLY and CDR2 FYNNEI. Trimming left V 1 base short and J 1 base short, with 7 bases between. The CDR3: CASSEVGGNTEAFF. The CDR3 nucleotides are TGTGCCAGCAGTGAAGTGGGAGGGAACACTGAAGCTTTCTTT.

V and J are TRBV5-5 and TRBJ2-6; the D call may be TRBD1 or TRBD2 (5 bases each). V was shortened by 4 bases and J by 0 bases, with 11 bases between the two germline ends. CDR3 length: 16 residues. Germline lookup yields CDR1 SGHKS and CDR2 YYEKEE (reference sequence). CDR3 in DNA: TGTGCCAGCAGCCGGGTGGGGGACTCTGGGGCCAACGTCCTGACTTTC. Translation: CASSRVGDSGANVLTF.

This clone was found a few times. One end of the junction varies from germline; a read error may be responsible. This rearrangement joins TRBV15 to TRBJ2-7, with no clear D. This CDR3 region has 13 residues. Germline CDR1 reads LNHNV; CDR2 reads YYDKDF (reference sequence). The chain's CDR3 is CATSRVSERPSDF. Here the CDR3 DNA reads TGTGCCACCAGCAGGGTGTCGGAAAGGCCCAGCGACTTC.

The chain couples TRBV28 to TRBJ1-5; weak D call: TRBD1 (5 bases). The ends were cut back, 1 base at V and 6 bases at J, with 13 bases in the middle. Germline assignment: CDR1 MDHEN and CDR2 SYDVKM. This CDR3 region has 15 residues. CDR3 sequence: CASSLFGREGQPQHF. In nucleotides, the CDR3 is TGTGCCAGCAGTTTATTTGGCAGGGAAGGTCAGCCCCAGCATTTT.

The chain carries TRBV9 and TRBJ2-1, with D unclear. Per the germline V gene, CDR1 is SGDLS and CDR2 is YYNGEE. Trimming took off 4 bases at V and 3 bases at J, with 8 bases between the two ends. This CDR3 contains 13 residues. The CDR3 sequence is CASSLVGYNEQFF. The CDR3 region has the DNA TGTGCCAGCAGCTTGGTTGGCTACAATGAGCAGTTCTTC.

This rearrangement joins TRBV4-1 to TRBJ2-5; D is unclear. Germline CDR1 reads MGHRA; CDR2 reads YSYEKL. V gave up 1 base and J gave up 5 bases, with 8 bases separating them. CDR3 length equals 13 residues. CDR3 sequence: CASSQGVSETQYF. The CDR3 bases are TGCGCCAGCAGCCAAGGTGTGTCGGAGACCCAGTACTTC.

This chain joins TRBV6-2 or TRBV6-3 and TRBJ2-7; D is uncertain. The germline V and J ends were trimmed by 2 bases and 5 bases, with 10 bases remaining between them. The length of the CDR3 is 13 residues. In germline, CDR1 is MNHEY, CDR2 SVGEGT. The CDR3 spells CASSYETYHEQYF. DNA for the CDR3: TGTGCCAGCAGTTACGAGACTTACCACGAGCAGTACTTC.

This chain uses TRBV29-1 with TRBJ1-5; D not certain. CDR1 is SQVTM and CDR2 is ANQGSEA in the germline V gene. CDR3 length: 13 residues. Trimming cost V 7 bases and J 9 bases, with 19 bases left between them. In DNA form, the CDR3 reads TGCAGCGCCTCCTTGGGGAGGGATCGGCCCCAGCATTTT. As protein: CSASLGRDRPQHF. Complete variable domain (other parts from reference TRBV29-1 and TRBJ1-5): SAVISQKPSRDICQRGTSLTIQCQVDSQVTMMFWYRQQPGQSLTLIATANQGSEATYESGFVIDKFPISRPNLTFSTLTVSNMSPEDSSIYLCSASLGRDRPQHFGDGTRLSIL.

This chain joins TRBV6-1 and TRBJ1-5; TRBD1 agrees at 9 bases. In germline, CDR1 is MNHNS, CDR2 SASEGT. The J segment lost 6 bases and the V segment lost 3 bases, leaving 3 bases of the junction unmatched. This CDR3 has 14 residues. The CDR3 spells CASSEDRGLQPQHF. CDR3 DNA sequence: TGTGCCAGCAGTGAGGACAGGGGACTTCAGCCCCAGCATTTT.

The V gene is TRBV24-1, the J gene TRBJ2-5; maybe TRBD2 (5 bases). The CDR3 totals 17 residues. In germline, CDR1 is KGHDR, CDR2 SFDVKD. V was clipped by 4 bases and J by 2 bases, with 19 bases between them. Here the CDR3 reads CATSDPGEAVQQETQYF. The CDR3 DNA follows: TGTGCCACCAGTGACCCCGGGGAAGCGGTACAGCAAGAGACCCAGTACTTC.

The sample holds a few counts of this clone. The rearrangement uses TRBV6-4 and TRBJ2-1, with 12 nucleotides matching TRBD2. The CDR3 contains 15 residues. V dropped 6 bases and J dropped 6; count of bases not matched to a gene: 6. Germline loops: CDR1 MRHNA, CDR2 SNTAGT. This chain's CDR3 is CASSLAGGAGNEQFF. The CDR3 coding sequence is TGTGCCAGCAGCCTAGCGGGGGGGGCGGGCAATGAGCAGTTCTTC.

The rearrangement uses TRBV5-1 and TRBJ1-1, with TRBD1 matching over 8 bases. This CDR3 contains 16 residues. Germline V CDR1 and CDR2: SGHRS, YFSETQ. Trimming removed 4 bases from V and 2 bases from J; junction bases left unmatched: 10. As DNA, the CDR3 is TGCGCCAGCAGCATGGGACAGGTCTATGACAACACTGAAGCTTTCTTT. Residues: CASSMGQVYDNTEAFF.